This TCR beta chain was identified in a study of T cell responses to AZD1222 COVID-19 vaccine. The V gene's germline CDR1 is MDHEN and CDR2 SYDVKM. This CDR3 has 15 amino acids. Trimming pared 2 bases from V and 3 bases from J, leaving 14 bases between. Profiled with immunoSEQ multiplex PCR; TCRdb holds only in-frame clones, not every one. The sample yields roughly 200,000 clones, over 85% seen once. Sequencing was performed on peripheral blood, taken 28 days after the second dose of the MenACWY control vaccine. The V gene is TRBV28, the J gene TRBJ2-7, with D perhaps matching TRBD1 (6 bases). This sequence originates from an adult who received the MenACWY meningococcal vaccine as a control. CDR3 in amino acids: CASSLGGDGDYEQYF. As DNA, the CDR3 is TGTGCCAGCAGTTTAGGGGGCGACGGAGACTACGAGCAGTACTTC. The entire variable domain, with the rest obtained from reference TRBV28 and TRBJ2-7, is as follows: DVKVTQSSRYLVKRTGEKVFLECVQDMDHENMFWYRQDPGLGLRLIYFSYDVKMKEKGDIPEGYSVSREKKERFSLILESASTNQTSMYLCASSLGGDGDYEQYFGPGTRLTVT.